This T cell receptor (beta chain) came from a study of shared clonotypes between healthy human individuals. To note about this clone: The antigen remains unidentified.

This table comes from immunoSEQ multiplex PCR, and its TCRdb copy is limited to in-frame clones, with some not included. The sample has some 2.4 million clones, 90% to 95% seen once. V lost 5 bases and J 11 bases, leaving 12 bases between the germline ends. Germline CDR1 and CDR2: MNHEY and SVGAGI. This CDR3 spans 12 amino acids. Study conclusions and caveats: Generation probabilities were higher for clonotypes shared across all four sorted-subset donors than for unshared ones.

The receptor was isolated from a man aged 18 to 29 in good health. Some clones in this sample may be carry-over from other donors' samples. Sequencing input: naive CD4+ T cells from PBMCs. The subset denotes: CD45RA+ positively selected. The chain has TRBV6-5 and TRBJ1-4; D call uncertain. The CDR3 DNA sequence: TGTGCCAGCAGTCAGGACGGATACAAACTGTTTTTT. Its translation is CASSQDGYKLFF.